These 10 T cell receptor beta chains share one sample of origin, sequenced in a study of cytomegalovirus exposure and HLA in healthy donors. Using immunoSEQ multiplex PCR, the repertoire was profiled, and TCRdb retains in-frame clones only, with some absent. Among 90,000 to 100,000 clones listed, approximately 88% were seen once. The sequenced material came from PBMCs. The source of these receptors is a woman in her 30s in good health and CMV-seronegative.

The chain couples TRBV18 to TRBJ2-7; 11 bases are a match to TRBD2. The CDR3 extends over 15 amino acids. Germline CDR1 KGHSH, CDR2 LQKENI. J gave up 3 bases and V 5 bases, and 6 bases lay outside the gene matches. CDR3 in amino acids: CASSSTSGSIYEQYF. CDR3 in DNA: TGTGCCAGCTCATCTACTAGCGGGAGTATCTACGAGCAGTACTTC.

This rearrangement joins TRBV6-1 to TRBJ1-1; D is possibly TRBD1 (6 bases). The V gene's germline CDR1 is MNHNS and CDR2 SASEGT. CDR3 length: 14 amino acids. The ends were cut back, 2 bases at V and 1 base at J, with 8 bases in the middle. The CDR3 DNA reads TGTGCCAGCAGTGAACTGGGGGCGAACACTGAAGCTTTCTTT. Translation: CASSELGANTEAFF.

The V call is TRBV11-3, the J call TRBJ2-2; D unclear. V lost 7 bases and J 1 base, leaving 7 bases between the germline ends. CDR1 and CDR2 (germline): SGHNT, YENEEA. There are 13 residues in the CDR3. The CDR3 is CASTSGNTGELFF. DNA of the CDR3: TGTGCCAGCACTTCCGGGAACACCGGGGAGCTGTTTTTT.

The chain uses TRBV10-2 and TRBJ2-5, with D perhaps matching TRBD2 (6 bases). The CDR3 extends over 16 amino acids. Trimming left V 7 bases short and J 2 bases short, with 20 bases between. Germline lookup yields CDR1 WSHSY and CDR2 SAAADI. This CDR3 reads CASTDWVAVAQETQYF. DNA for the CDR3: TGCGCCAGCACCGACTGGGTAGCGGTAGCTCAAGAGACCCAGTACTTC.

The chain is built from TRBV7-9 and TRBJ2-1; the D gene is possibly TRBD1 (5 bases). Trimming removed 3 bases at V and 10 bases at J, with 19 bases between. Germline V CDR1 and CDR2: SEHNR, FQNEAQ (reference sequence). The CDR3 has 15 residues. CDR3 coding DNA: TGTGCCAGCAGCTTGTTAGTGGTGGACAATTCCGAGCAGTTCTTC. Residues: CASSLLVVDNSEQFF.

This sequence joins TRBV6-1 and TRBJ1-5, with TRBD1 matching over 7 bases. The CDR3 runs 14 residues. Germline V gene sequence: CDR1 MNHNS, CDR2 SASEGT. With V trimmed by 2 bases and J by 5 bases, 3 bases remained unmatched. This CDR3 is CASSEHRGDQPQHF. CDR3 bases: TGTGCCAGCAGTGAACACAGGGGAGATCAGCCCCAGCATTTT.

The chain links TRBV5-6 to TRBJ1-2; D may be TRBD1 (6 bases). V gave up 4 bases and J gave up 6 bases, with 13 bases separating them. There are 13 residues in the CDR3. Germline V gene data show CDR1 as SGHDT and CDR2 as YYEEEE. This chain's CDR3 is CASSPRDIDGYTF. CDR3 DNA sequence: TGTGCCAGCAGCCCCCGGGACATAGATGGCTACACCTTC.

The chain has TRBV27 and TRBJ1-1; D is perhaps TRBD1 (5 bases). Trimming stripped 7 bases from V and 4 bases from J, with 16 bases between. This CDR3 has 14 residues. From germline, CDR1 is MNHEY and CDR2 SMNVEV (reference sequence). CDR3 coding DNA: TGTGCCAGCACTCAAATCCGGGGGAGCACTGAAGCTTTCTTT. It codes for CASTQIRGSTEAFF.

This clone was recorded only once. The genes are TRBV9 and TRBJ1-1; D unclear. The germline V and J ends were trimmed by 9 bases and 2 bases, with 20 bases remaining between them. CDR3 length: 15 amino acids. Per germline, CDR1 SGDLS and CDR2 YYNGEE. CDR3 sequence (DNA): TGTGCCAACCTGGAAGAGAGCGGCTTTAACACTGAAGCTTTCTTT. It codes for CANLEESGFNTEAFF.

This chain uses TRBV7-3 with TRBJ2-3; 11 positions agree with TRBD2. The CDR3 loop spans 18 amino acids. Germline V gives CDR1 SGHTA, CDR2 FQGTGA. Trimming at V came to 0 bases and at J to 5 bases, leaving 10 bases not matched to a gene. The chain's CDR3 is CASSLTSRLAGGQDTQYF. DNA of the CDR3: TGTGCCAGCAGCTTAACGAGTCGGCTAGCGGGGGGCCAAGATACGCAGTATTTT. Full variable domain (outside the CDR3, taken from reference TRBV7-3 and TRBJ2-3): GAGVSQTPSNKVTEKGKYVELRCDPISGHTALYWYRQSLGQGPEFLIYFQGTGAADDSGLPNDRFFAVRPEGSVSTLKIQRTERGDSAVYLCASSLTSRLAGGQDTQYFGPGTRLTVL.